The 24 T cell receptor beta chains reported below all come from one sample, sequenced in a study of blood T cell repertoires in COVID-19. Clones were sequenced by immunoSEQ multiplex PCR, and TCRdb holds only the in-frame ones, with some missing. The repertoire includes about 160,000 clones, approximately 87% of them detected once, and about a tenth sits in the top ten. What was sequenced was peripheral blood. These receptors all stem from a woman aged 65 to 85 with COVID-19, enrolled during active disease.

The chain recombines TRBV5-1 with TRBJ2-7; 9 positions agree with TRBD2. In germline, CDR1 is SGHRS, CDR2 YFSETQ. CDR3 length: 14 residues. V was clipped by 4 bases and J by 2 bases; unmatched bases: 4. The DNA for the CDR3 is TGCGCCAGCAGCCTTAGCGGGGGTGCCTACGAGCAGTACTTC. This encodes CASSLSGGAYEQYF. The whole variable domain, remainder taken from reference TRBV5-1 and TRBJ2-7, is KAGVTQTPRYLIKTRGQQVTLSCSPISGHRSVSWYQQTPGQGLQFLFEYFSETQRNKGNFPGRFSGRQFSNSRSEMNVSTLELGDSALYLCASSLSGGAYEQYFGPGTRLTVT.

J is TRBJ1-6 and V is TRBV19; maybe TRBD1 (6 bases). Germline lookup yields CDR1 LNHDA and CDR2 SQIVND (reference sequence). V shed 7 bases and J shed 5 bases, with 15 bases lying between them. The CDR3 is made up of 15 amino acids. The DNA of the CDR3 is TGTGCCAGTATCCCCTCAACAGGGAATAATTCACCCCTCCACTTT. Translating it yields CASIPSTGNNSPLHF.

This CDR3 reads CASSLDPLTSGGSPYQETQYF. The CDR3, as DNA: TGTGCCAGCAGCTTAGATCCGCTTACTAGCGGGGGGTCTCCGTACCAAGAGACCCAGTACTTC. This chain joins TRBV7-8 and TRBJ2-5; 12 bases are a match to TRBD2. The length of the CDR3 is 21 residues. Trimming removed 1 base from V and 0 bases from J; junction bases left unmatched: 15. The germline CDR1 and CDR2 sequences are SGHVS and FQNEAQ.

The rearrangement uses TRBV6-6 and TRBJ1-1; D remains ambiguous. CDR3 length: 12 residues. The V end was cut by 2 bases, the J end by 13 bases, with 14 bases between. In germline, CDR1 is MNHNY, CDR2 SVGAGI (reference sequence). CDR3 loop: CASSYRNGEVFF. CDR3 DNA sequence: TGTGCCAGCAGTTACAGGAACGGAGAGGTTTTCTTT.

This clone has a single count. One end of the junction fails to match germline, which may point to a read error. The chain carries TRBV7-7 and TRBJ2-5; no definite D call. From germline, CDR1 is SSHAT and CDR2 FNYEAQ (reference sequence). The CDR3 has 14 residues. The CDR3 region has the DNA TGTGCTAGCACACAAAACCTCTTTCAAGAGACCCAGTACTTC. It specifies CASTQNLFQETQYF.

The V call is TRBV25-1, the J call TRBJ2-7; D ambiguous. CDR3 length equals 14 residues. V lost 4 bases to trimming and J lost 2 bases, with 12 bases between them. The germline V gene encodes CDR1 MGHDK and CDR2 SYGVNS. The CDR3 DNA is TGTGCCAGCAGTGTGAGCCTCGTTCCCTACGAGCAGTACTTC. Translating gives CASSVSLVPYEQYF.

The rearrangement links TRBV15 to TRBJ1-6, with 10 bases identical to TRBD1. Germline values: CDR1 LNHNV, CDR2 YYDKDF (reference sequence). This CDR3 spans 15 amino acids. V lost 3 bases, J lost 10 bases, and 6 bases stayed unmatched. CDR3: CATSRQTGGGSPLHF. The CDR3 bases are TGTGCCACCAGCAGGCAGACAGGGGGCGGGTCACCCCTCCACTTT.

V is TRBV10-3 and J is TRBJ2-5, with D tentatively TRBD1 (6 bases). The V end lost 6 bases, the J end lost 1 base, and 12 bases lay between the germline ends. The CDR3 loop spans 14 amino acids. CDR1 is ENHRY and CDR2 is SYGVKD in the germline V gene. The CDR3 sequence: CAIRRADSQETQYF. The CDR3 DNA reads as TGTGCCATCAGAAGGGCGGACAGCCAAGAGACCCAGTACTTC.

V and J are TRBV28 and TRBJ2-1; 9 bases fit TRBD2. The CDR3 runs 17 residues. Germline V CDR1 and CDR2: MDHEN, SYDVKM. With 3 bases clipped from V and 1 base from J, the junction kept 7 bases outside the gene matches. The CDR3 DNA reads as TGTGCCAGCAGTTTGGGCGGGGGGGCCGTGTCCTACAATGAGCAGTTCTTC. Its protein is CASSLGGGAVSYNEQFF.

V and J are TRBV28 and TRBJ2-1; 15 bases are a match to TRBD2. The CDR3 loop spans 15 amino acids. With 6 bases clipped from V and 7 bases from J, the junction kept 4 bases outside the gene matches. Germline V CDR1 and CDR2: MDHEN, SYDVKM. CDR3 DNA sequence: TGTGCCAGCAGGGGGACTAGCGGGGGGCGAAATGAGCAGTTCTTC. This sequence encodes CASRGTSGGRNEQFF.

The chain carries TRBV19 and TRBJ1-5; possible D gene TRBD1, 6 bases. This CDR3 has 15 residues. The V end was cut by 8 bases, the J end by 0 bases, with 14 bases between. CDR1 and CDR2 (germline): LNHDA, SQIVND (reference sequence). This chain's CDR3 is CASATGQISNQPQHF. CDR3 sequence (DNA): TGTGCCAGTGCAACGGGACAAATTAGCAATCAGCCCCAGCATTTT. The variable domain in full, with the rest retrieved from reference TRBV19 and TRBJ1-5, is DGGITQSPKYLFRKEGQNVTLSCEQNLNHDAMYWYRQDPGQGLRLIYYSQIVNDFQKGDIAEGYSVSREKKESFPLTVTSAQKNPTAFYLCASATGQISNQPQHFGDGTRLSIL.

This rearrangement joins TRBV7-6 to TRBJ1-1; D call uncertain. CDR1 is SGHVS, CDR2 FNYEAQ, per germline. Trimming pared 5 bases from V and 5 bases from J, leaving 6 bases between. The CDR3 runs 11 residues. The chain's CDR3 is CASSQQTEAFF. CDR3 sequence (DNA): TGTGCCAGCAGCCAACAGACTGAAGCTTTCTTT.

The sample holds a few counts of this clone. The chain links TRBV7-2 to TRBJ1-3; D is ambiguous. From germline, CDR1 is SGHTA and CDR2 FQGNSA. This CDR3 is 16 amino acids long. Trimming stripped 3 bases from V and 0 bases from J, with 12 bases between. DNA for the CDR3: TGTGCCAGCAGCTTTGTGGGTACTAGCTCTGGAAACACCATATATTTT. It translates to CASSFVGTSSGNTIYF.

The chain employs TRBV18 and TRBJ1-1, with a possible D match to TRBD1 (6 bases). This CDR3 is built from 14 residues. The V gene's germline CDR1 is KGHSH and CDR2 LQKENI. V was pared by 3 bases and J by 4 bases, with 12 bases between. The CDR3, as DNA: TGTGCCAGCTCACCGGGCGGACAGCGCACTGAAGCTTTCTTT. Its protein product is CASSPGGQRTEAFF. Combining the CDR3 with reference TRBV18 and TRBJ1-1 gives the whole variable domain NAGVMQNPRHLVRRRGQEARLRCSPMKGHSHVYWYRQLPEEGLKFMVYLQKENIIDESGMPKERFSAEFPKEGPSILRIQQVVRGDSAAYFCASSPGGQRTEAFFGQGTRLTVV.

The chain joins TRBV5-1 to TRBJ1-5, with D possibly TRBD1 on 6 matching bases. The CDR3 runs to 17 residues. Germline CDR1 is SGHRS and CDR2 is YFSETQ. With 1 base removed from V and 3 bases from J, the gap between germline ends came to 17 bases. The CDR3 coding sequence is TGCGCCAGCAGCTTGTCTCCCCCAGGGGCCCTCAATCAGCCCCAGCATTTT. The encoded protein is CASSLSPPGALNQPQHF.

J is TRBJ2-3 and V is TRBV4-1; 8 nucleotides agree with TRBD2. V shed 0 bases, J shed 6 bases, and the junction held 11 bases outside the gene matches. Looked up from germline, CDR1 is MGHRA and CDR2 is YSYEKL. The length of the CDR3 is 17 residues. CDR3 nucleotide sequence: TGCGCCAGCAGCCAAGACCAGCGGGGGATGCCGAGGGATACGCAGTATTTT. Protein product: CASSQDQRGMPRDTQYF.

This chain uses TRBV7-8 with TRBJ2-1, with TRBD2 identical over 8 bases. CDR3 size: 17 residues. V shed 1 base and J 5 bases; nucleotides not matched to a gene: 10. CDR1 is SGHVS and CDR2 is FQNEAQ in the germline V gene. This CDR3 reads CASSLGAWGTRDNEQFF. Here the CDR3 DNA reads TGTGCCAGCAGCTTAGGAGCTTGGGGGACTAGAGACAATGAGCAGTTCTTC.

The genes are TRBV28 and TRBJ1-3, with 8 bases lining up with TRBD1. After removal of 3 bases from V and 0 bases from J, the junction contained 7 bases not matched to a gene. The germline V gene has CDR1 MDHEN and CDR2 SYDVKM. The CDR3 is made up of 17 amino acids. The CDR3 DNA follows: TGTGCCAGCAGTTTTTACAGGGGGGAAGGCTCTGGAAACACCATATATTTT. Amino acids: CASSFYRGEGSGNTIYF.

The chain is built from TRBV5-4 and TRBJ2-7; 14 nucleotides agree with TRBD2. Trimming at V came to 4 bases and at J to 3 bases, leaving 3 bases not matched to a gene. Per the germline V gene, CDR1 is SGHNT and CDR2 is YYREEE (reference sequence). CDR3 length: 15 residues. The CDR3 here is CASSRGLAGDYEQYF. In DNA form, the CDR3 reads TGTGCCAGCAGCCGGGGACTAGCGGGGGACTACGAGCAGTACTTC.

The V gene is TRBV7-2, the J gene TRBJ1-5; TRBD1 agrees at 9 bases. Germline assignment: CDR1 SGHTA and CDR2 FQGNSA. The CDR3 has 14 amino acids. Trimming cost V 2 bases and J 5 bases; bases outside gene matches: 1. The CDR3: CASSLRQGDQPQHF. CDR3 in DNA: TGTGCCAGCAGCTTAAGACAGGGGGATCAGCCCCAGCATTTT.

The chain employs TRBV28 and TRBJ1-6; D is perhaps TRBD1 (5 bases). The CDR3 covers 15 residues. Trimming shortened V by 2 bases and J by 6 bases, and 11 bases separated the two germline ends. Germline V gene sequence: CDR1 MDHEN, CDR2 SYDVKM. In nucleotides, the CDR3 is TGTGCCAGCAGTTTAGGAGGGGCACGTAATTCACCCCTCCACTTT. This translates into CASSLGGARNSPLHF.

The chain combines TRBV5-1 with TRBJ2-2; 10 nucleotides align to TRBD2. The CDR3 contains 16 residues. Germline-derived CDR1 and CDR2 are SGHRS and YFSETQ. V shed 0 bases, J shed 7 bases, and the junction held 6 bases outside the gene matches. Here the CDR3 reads CASSLESGGASGELFF. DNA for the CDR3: TGCGCCAGCAGCTTGGAGAGCGGGGGGGCGAGCGGGGAGCTGTTTTTT.

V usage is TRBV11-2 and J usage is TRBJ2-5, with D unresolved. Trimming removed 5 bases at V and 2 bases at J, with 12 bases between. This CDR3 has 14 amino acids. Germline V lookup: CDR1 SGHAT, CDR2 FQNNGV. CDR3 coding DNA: TGTGCCAGCAGCCGCACGGGTGGTCAAGAGACCCAGTACTTC. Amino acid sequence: CASSRTGGQETQYF. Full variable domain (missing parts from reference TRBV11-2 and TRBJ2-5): EAGVAQSPRYKIIEKRQSVAFWCNPISGHATLYWYQQILGQGPKLLIQFQNNGVVDDSQLPKDRFSAERLKGVDSTLKIQPAKLEDSAVYLCASSRTGGQETQYFGPGTRLLVL.

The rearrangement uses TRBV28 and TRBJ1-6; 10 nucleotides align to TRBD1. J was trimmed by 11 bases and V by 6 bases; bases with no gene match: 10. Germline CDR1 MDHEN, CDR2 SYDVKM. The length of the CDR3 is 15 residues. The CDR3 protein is CASSIRDRGFPPLHF. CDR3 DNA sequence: TGTGCCAGCAGCATCCGGGACAGGGGTTTTCCACCCCTCCACTTT.